This T cell receptor beta chain is drawn from a study of cytomegalovirus exposure and HLA in healthy donors. 13 Jbeta primers and 60 Vbeta primers were used for the PCR. Sequenced by immunoSEQ multiplex PCR; TCRdb stores in-frame clones only, minus some. This repertoire shows 180,000 or so clones, about 79% found once; its top ten account for less than 0.9%. V dropped 5 bases and J dropped 7; count of bases not matched to a gene: 12. Germline values: CDR1 MNHEY, CDR2 SMNVEV (reference sequence). This CDR3 contains 16 residues. The chain is built from TRBV27 and TRBJ2-2; 8 bases are a match to TRBD2. The sequenced material came from PBMCs. This sequence originates from a female donor in good health and CMV-seronegative. CDR3 protein: CASSNPGGAKYGELFF. CDR3 nucleotide sequence: TGTGCCAGCAGTAATCCGGGGGGGGCTAAGTACGGGGAGCTGTTTTTT.